This T cell receptor (beta chain) emerged from a study of OX40 agonist ivuxolimab in advanced cancers. Method: immunoSEQ multiplex PCR; TCRdb's copy keeps in-frame clones and lacks some. The sample has over 55,000 clones; around 83% are singletons. Sample: CD4+ or CD8+ T cells sorted from blood, taken in a trial of the OX40 agonist ivuxolimab. This receptor was taken from an adult with an advanced solid tumor such as melanoma, head and neck, liver or kidney cancer.

The CDR3 reads CASRDPWGYGYTF. The DNA of the CDR3 is TGTGCCAGCAGAGATCCATGGGGCTATGGCTACACCTTC. The chain is built from TRBV6-1 and TRBJ1-2, with D hard to call. V lost 6 bases, J lost 4 bases, and 12 bases lay in between. CDR1 is MNHNS, CDR2 SASEGT, per germline. The CDR3 consists of 13 residues.